These 16 T cell receptor beta chains originate from one sample sequenced in a study of blood T cell repertoires in COVID-19. Produced via immunoSEQ multiplex PCR; TCRdb's table is partial and in-frame only. The table includes over 85,000 clones, 85% detected once. The sample taken for sequencing was peripheral blood. These receptors originate from an elderly man with acute or convalescent COVID-19.

The chain is built from TRBV11-3 and TRBJ2-7; TRBD2 agrees at 11 bases. There are 14 residues in the CDR3. V gave up 1 base and J gave up 6 bases; unmatched junction bases: 2. CDR1 is SGHNT and CDR2 is YENEEA in the germline V gene. The CDR3 reads CASSLGLAGGEQYF. Here the CDR3 DNA reads TGTGCCAGCAGCTTAGGGCTAGCGGGAGGCGAGCAGTACTTC. The full variable domain, completed using reference TRBV11-3 and TRBJ2-7, is EAGVVQSPRYKIIEKKQPVAFWCNPISGHNTLYWYLQNLGQGPELLIRYENEEAVDDSQLPKDRFSAERLKGVDSTLKIQPAELGDSAVYLCASSLGLAGGEQYFGPGTRLTVT.

CDR3 region: CASSIDKGWFGGTETQYF. In nucleotides, the CDR3 is TGTGCCAGTAGTATAGATAAGGGCTGGTTCGGCGGGACTGAGACCCAGTACTTC. The V and J genes are TRBV19 and TRBJ2-5, with a tentative D call TRBD2 (6 bases). The CDR3 totals 18 residues. CDR1 and CDR2 from the germline V gene are LNHDA and SQIVND (reference sequence). The V end was cut by 0 bases, the J end by 5 bases, with 22 bases between.

This chain connects TRBV3-1 (or the pseudogene TRBV3-2) to TRBJ1-3; D uncertain. Germline V gene lookup returns CDR1 LGHDT and CDR2 YNNKEL (reference sequence). The CDR3 has 16 residues. The germline V and J ends were trimmed by 4 bases and 2 bases, with 15 bases remaining between them. The CDR3: CASSPDWRAPGNTIYF. For the CDR3, the DNA is TGTGCCAGCAGCCCCGATTGGAGGGCTCCTGGAAACACCATATATTTT.

The V and J genes are TRBV29-1 and TRBJ1-6, with D unclear. Germline V gives CDR1 SQVTM, CDR2 ANQGSEA. CDR3 length: 12 amino acids. The V gene lost 6 bases and the J gene lost 0 bases, with 3 bases spanning the gap. CDR3 coding DNA: TGCAGCGTGGCCTCCTATAATTCACCCCTCCACTTT. Its protein is CSVASYNSPLHF.

The rearrangement uses TRBV28 and TRBJ1-1; D ambiguous. Trimming stripped 3 bases from V and 2 bases from J, with 7 bases between. This CDR3 has 13 amino acids. CDR1 is MDHEN and CDR2 is SYDVKM in the germline V gene. This CDR3 is CASSFPGNTEAFF. The CDR3 nucleotides read TGTGCCAGCAGTTTTCCCGGTAACACTGAAGCTTTCTTT. The full variable domain, its missing parts supplied by reference TRBV28 and TRBJ1-1, is DVKVTQSSRYLVKRTGEKVFLECVQDMDHENMFWYRQDPGLGLRLIYFSYDVKMKEKGDIPEGYSVSREKKERFSLILESASTNQTSMYLCASSFPGNTEAFFGQGTRLTVV.

The rearrangement links TRBV18 to TRBJ1-1, with 7 bases lining up with TRBD1. The germline V gene encodes CDR1 KGHSH and CDR2 LQKENI. With 4 bases clipped from V and 2 bases from J, the junction kept 16 bases outside the gene matches. This CDR3 is built from 18 residues. The CDR3 DNA reads TGTGCCAGCTCACTAGCTCGAGGGGGCTTCGGTAGAAACACTGAAGCTTTCTTT. Residues: CASSLARGGFGRNTEAFF. The complete variable domain, with remaining parts taken from reference TRBV18 and TRBJ1-1, reads NAGVMQNPRHLVRRRGQEARLRCSPMKGHSHVYWYRQLPEEGLKFMVYLQKENIIDESGMPKERFSAEFPKEGPSILRIQQVVRGDSAAYFCASSLARGGFGRNTEAFFGQGTRLTVV.

V is TRBV19 and J is TRBJ1-5, with D possibly TRBD1 on 5 matching bases. The CDR3 is made up of 15 amino acids. Deletions cut 1 base from V and 2 bases from J, with 9 bases between. Germline assignment: CDR1 LNHDA and CDR2 SQIVND (reference sequence). The CDR3 loop reads CASSIVRGGNQPQHF. CDR3 DNA sequence: TGTGCCAGTAGTATAGTTAGGGGTGGCAATCAGCCCCAGCATTTT. The whole variable domain, filled in from reference TRBV19 and TRBJ1-5, reads DGGITQSPKYLFRKEGQNVTLSCEQNLNHDAMYWYRQDPGQGLRLIYYSQIVNDFQKGDIAEGYSVSREKKESFPLTVTSAQKNPTAFYLCASSIVRGGNQPQHFGDGTRLSIL.

The chain uses TRBV30 and TRBJ2-2; the D gene is possibly TRBD2 (6 bases). CDR1 and CDR2 from the germline V gene are GTSNPN and SVGIG (reference sequence). Trimming took off 8 bases at V and 5 bases at J, with 21 bases between the two ends. CDR3 length equals 15 residues. The CDR3 sequence is CATKSPGVGTGELFF. In nucleotides, the CDR3 is TGTGCCACTAAAAGTCCGGGGGTAGGAACCGGGGAGCTGTTTTTT.

The rearrangement joins TRBV19 to TRBJ2-1; 9 bases agree with TRBD2. Germline V gene sequence: CDR1 LNHDA, CDR2 SQIVND (reference sequence). Unmatched junction bases numbered 19, after V lost 4 bases and J lost 6 bases. The CDR3 loop spans 19 amino acids. Here the CDR3 DNA reads TGTGCCAGTAGTACCTACCTACATTTTGAGCGGGAGGAGTCCAATGAGCAGTTCTTC. Translated: CASSTYLHFEREESNEQFF.

The chain has TRBV7-9 and TRBJ1-3, with 8 bases matching TRBD1. CDR3 length: 15 residues. CDR1 SEHNR and CDR2 FQNEAQ come from the germline V gene (reference sequence). The junction had 4 bases not matched to a gene; V was cut back by 2 bases and J by 4 bases. The CDR3 region is CASSLSGDRGNTIYF. In nucleotides, the CDR3 is TGTGCCAGCAGCTTATCTGGGGACAGGGGAAACACCATATATTTT.

The CDR3: CAWSFQAGANVLTF. DNA for the CDR3: TGTGCCTGGAGTTTCCAGGCTGGGGCCAACGTCCTGACTTTC. The chain has TRBV30 and TRBJ2-6; D not resolved. CDR3 length equals 14 residues. Germline lookup yields CDR1 GTSNPN and CDR2 SVGIG (reference sequence). Trimming shortened V by 2 bases and J by 2 bases, and 7 bases separated the two germline ends.

The chain couples TRBV6-6 to TRBJ1-2; the D gene is possibly TRBD1 (6 bases). V was cut by 5 bases and J by 0 bases, with 10 bases left in between. CDR3 length equals 14 residues. Germline CDR1 and CDR2: MNHNY and SVGAGI (reference sequence). The CDR3 spells CASSKQGSNYGYTF. In DNA form, the CDR3 reads TGTGCCAGCAGTAAACAGGGATCTAACTATGGCTACACCTTC.

V gene TRBV7-2 combines with J gene TRBJ2-3, with 13 bases fitting TRBD2. The germline V gene encodes CDR1 SGHTA and CDR2 FQGNSA. The CDR3 is made up of 18 amino acids. The J segment lost 11 bases and the V segment lost 2 bases, leaving 16 bases of the junction unmatched. DNA for the CDR3: TGTGCCAGCAGCTTAAGGATGGTCCGGACTAGCGGGGGTGGGGAGCAGTATTTT. This sequence encodes CASSLRMVRTSGGGEQYF.

This clone was observed a single time. The rearrangement links TRBV2 to TRBJ1-5, with 9 bases aligning to TRBD1. Germline assignment: CDR1 SNHLY and CDR2 FYNNEI. The CDR3 spans 14 residues. Trimming at V came to 5 bases and at J to 6 bases, leaving 5 bases not matched to a gene. CDR3 loop: CASSSGTGFQPQHF. For the CDR3, the DNA is TGTGCCAGCAGTTCCGGGACAGGGTTTCAGCCCCAGCATTTT.

This clone was observed a single time. This chain uses TRBV6-1 with TRBJ1-5; tentative D call: TRBD1 (6 bases). This CDR3 has 16 amino acids. Deletions cut 1 base from V and 0 bases from J, with 10 bases between. CDR1 and CDR2 (germline): MNHNS, SASEGT. CDR3 in DNA: TGTGCCAGCAGTGAAGGGACAGTATATAGCAATCAGCCCCAGCATTTT. It is translated as CASSEGTVYSNQPQHF.

The CDR3: CASSHRVGHEQYF. DNA for the CDR3: TGTGCCAGCAGCCACAGGGTAGGCCACGAGCAGTACTTC. The rearrangement joins TRBV7-8 to TRBJ2-7, with D perhaps TRBD1 (6 bases). Per the germline V gene, CDR1 is SGHVS and CDR2 is FQNEAQ. V dropped 5 bases and J dropped 5 bases, with 13 bases sitting between them. The CDR3 length is 13 residues. The entire variable domain, with the rest obtained from reference TRBV7-8 and TRBJ2-7, is as follows: GAGVSQSPRYKVAKRGQDVALRCDPISGHVSLFWYQQALGQGPEFLTYFQNEAQLDKSGLPSDRFFAERPEGSVSTLKIQRTQQEDSAVYLCASSHRVGHEQYFGPGTRLTVT.